This is a list of T cell receptor beta chains from one sample in a study of blood T cell repertoires in COVID-19. Method: immunoSEQ multiplex PCR; TCRdb's copy keeps in-frame clones and lacks some. The table records 200,000 to 250,000 clones, over 60% of them present only once. Sample: peripheral blood. These receptors came from a woman aged 70-85 years with acute or convalescent COVID-19. Each CDR3 is given with its conserved first and last residue. Fields, in order: J gene, clone size, V gene, D gene, CDR3 protein, CDR3 DNA. A D gene is named only where the DNA matches it firmly. Clone size is shown for a subset of rows, as once, few, many or a class of expanded clone.

J: TRBJ2-7
size: -
V: TRBV5-5
D: TRBD1
CDR3: CASSPDRQGATSEQYF
DNA: TGTGCCAGCAGCCCCGACCGACAGGGGGCTACCAGCGAGCAGTACTTC

J: TRBJ1-1
size: -
V: TRBV6-1
D: TRBD1
CDR3: CASSEATGLTEAFF
DNA: TGTGCCAGCAGTGAAGCGACAGGGTTGACTGAAGCTTTCTTT

J: TRBJ1-4
size: -
V: TRBV27
D: TRBD1
CDR3: CASSSNRGLEKLFF
DNA: TGTGCCAGCAGCTCAAACAGGGGGCTGGAAAAACTGTTTTTT

J: TRBJ2-1
size: -
V: TRBV2
D: -
CDR3: CASRVAGPNEQFF
DNA: TGTGCCAGCAGGGTGGCAGGCCCTAATGAGCAGTTCTTC

J: TRBJ2-2
size: -
V: TRBV7-9
D: TRBD2
CDR3: CASSLERGTNTGELFF
DNA: TGTGCCAGCAGCTTAGAGCGGGGTACGAACACCGGGGAGCTGTTTTTT

J: TRBJ2-2
size: -
V: TRBV6-5
D: -
CDR3: CASSVSGVTGELFF
DNA: TGTGCCAGCAGCGTTAGCGGAGTCACCGGGGAGCTGTTTTTT

J: TRBJ1-5
size: -
V: TRBV27
D: TRBD1
CDR3: CASSLQGAGQPQHF
DNA: TGTGCCAGCAGTTTACAGGGGGCAGGTCAGCCCCAGCATTTT

J: TRBJ1-1
size: few
V: TRBV19
D: -
CDR3: CASSPVLTRTEAFF
DNA: TGTGCCAGTAGTCCCGTTCTTACTCGAACTGAAGCTTTCTTT

J: TRBJ1-2
size: few
V: TRBV5-1
D: -
CDR3: CASSWADTTYGYTF
DNA: TGCGCCAGCAGCTGGGCGGACACCACCTATGGCTACACCTTC

J: TRBJ2-7
size: -
V: TRBV10-2
D: TRBD1
CDR3: CATSGQAYEQYF
DNA: TGCGCCACTTCGGGACAGGCATACGAGCAGTACTTC

J: TRBJ2-7
size: few
V: TRBV2
D: TRBD1
CDR3: CASSPGDSFYEQYF
DNA: TGTGCCAGCAGCCCCGGGGACAGCTTTTACGAGCAGTACTTC

J: TRBJ2-1
size: few
V: TRBV7-3
D: -
CDR3: CASSTDSEVYNEQFF
DNA: TGTGCCAGCAGCACCGACTCGGAAGTTTACAATGAGCAGTTCTTC

J: TRBJ2-3
size: -
V: TRBV7-8
D: TRBD2
CDR3: CATQLAGAFTDTQYF
DNA: TGTGCCACCCAACTAGCGGGGGCCTTCACAGATACGCAGTATTTT

J: TRBJ2-7
size: -
V: TRBV2
D: -
CDR3: CASSVRSEQYF
DNA: TGTGCCAGCAGTGTACGGAGCGAGCAGTACTTC

J: TRBJ2-7
size: -
V: TRBV2
D: TRBD2
CDR3: CASKPRRGGNEQYF
DNA: TGTGCCAGCAAGCCCAGACGGGGGGGAAACGAGCAGTACTTC

J: TRBJ2-5
size: -
V: TRBV19
D: TRBD1
CDR3: CASSMGGWTGVETQYF
DNA: TGTGCCAGTAGTATGGGGGGTTGGACAGGGGTAGAGACCCAGTACTTC

J: TRBJ2-6
size: -
V: TRBV7-2
D: -
CDR3: CASSLVSDGANVLTF
DNA: TGTGCCAGCAGCTTAGTAAGCGATGGGGCCAACGTCCTGACTTTC

J: TRBJ1-2
size: -
V: TRBV7-2
D: -
CDR3: CASSLSVVGYTF
DNA: TGTGCCAGCAGCTTATCTGTCGTAGGCTACACCTTC

J: TRBJ2-7
size: -
V: TRBV16
D: -
CDR3: CASSQRQSSYEQYF
DNA: TGTGCCAGCAGCCAACGACAGAGCTCCTACGAGCAGTACTTC

J: TRBJ2-5
size: -
V: TRBV19
D: TRBD2
CDR3: CASSPGGIQETQYF
DNA: TGTGCCAGTAGTCCGGGGGGGATCCAAGAGACCCAGTACTTC

J: TRBJ1-3
size: -
V: TRBV5-6
D: TRBD1
CDR3: CASSASGTGSSTSGNTIYF
DNA: TGTGCCAGCAGCGCATCCGGGACAGGGTCTTCAACCTCTGGAAACACCATATATTTT

J: TRBJ2-1
size: -
V: TRBV5-1
D: -
CDR3: CASSLGWSSYNEQFF
DNA: TGCGCCAGCAGCTTGGGGTGGAGCTCCTACAATGAGCAGTTCTTC

J: TRBJ1-1
size: -
V: TRBV7-2
D: TRBD1
CDR3: CASSLGQGEVPEAFF
DNA: TGTGCCAGCAGCCTTGGACAGGGGGAGGTCCCTGAAGCTTTCTTT

J: TRBJ2-4
size: -
V: TRBV7-2
D: TRBD1
CDR3: CASTFRTGRNIQYF
DNA: TGTGCCAGCACCTTCCGGACAGGGAGAAACATTCAGTACTTC

J: TRBJ2-1
size: -
V: TRBV5-8
D: TRBD2
CDR3: CASSLETSGGSWSSYNEQFF
DNA: TGTGCCAGCAGCTTGGAGACTAGCGGGGGGTCCTGGAGCTCCTACAATGAGCAGTTCTTC

J: TRBJ2-2
size: -
V: TRBV7-3
D: -
CDR3: CASSFRGELFF
DNA: TGTGCCAGCAGCTTCAGGGGGGAGCTGTTTTTT

J: TRBJ1-1
size: -
V: TRBV29-1
D: TRBD1
CDR3: CSGMDRADTEAFF
DNA: TGCAGCGGCATGGACAGGGCAGACACTGAAGCTTTCTTT

J: TRBJ2-7
size: -
V: TRBV6-5
D: TRBD1
CDR3: CAGRDRGSYEQYF
DNA: TGTGCCGGCCGGGACAGGGGTTCCTACGAGCAGTACTTC

J: TRBJ1-2
size: -
V: TRBV2
D: TRBD1
CDR3: CASSDRWTGDDYGYTF
DNA: TGTGCCAGCAGTGATAGATGGACAGGGGATGACTATGGCTACACCTTC

J: TRBJ2-1
size: -
V: TRBV4-2
D: -
CDR3: CASSQEPSGSSYNEQFF
DNA: TGTGCCAGCAGCCAAGAACCTTCTGGGAGCTCCTACAATGAGCAGTTCTTC

J: TRBJ1-2
size: -
V: TRBV18
D: TRBD1
CDR3: CASSQSRDSYGYTF
DNA: TGTGCCAGCTCACAGTCCCGGGACAGCTATGGCTACACCTTC

J: TRBJ2-5
size: -
V: TRBV2
D: -
CDR3: CASIRNRIAGETQYF
DNA: TGTGCCAGCATTAGAAACCGGATTGCAGGAGAGACCCAGTACTTC

J: TRBJ1-2
size: -
V: TRBV19
D: -
CDR3: CASSSLLTGAYGYTF
DNA: TGTGCCAGTAGTTCTCTACTCACAGGCGCCTATGGCTACACCTTC

J: TRBJ1-6
size: -
V: TRBV5-1
D: -
CDR3: CASSTSAGGVHNSPLHF
DNA: TGCGCCAGCAGTACCTCCGCCGGGGGAGTGCATAATTCACCCCTCCACTTT

J: TRBJ2-7
size: -
V: TRBV11-2
D: -
CDR3: CASSPGALEQYF
DNA: TGTGCCAGCAGCCCCGGAGCCCTCGAGCAGTACTTC

J: TRBJ2-5
size: -
V: TRBV7-3
D: TRBD1
CDR3: CASSPGQGYETQYF
DNA: TGTGCCAGCAGCCCGGGACAGGGCTATGAGACCCAGTACTTC

J: TRBJ2-3
size: -
V: TRBV10-3
D: -
CDR3: CAISESGRGRTDTQYF
DNA: TGTGCCATCAGTGAGTCGGGGCGGGGGCGCACAGATACGCAGTATTTT

J: TRBJ1-2
size: once
V: TRBV18
D: -
CDR3: CASSPEQGNYGYTF
DNA: TGTGCCAGCTCACCCGAACAGGGAAACTATGGCTACACCTTC

J: TRBJ1-5
size: once
V: TRBV19
D: -
CDR3: CASSTGPNQPQHF
DNA: TGTGCCAGTAGTACAGGGCCGAATCAGCCCCAGCATTTT

J: TRBJ1-5
size: once
V: TRBV7-8
D: TRBD1
CDR3: CASSLSDRVQPQHF
DNA: TGTGCCAGCAGCTTAAGCGACAGGGTTCAGCCCCAGCATTTT

J: TRBJ1-5
size: -
V: TRBV5-8
D: -
CDR3: CASSLGQARYQPQHF
DNA: TGTGCCAGCAGCTTGGGCCAGGCCCGTTATCAGCCCCAGCATTTT